These T cell receptor beta chains were read from a single sample in a study of blood T cell repertoires in COVID-19. TCRdb's table, derived via immunoSEQ multiplex PCR, lists solely in-frame clones and lacks some. Of over 150,000 clones listed, around 90% are singletons. The sequenced sample consisted of PBMCs or T cells enriched from blood (not recorded which). These receptor sequences come from a young woman who had recovered from COVID-19. Both conserved end residues are part of each CDR3. D genes are given only for firm matches. The size of a clone is reported for some rows only, either as once, few or many, or as a class for expanded clones.

NA	TRBV11-2	NA	TRBJ1-1	TGTGCCAGCAGCAACAACCGGGGCACTGAAGCTTTCTTT	CASSNNRGTEAFF
NA	TRBV19	NA	TRBJ2-3	TGTGCCAGTAGTCTGGCAGCAGATACGCAGTATTTT	CASSLAADTQYF
few	TRBV18	NA	TRBJ1-1	TGTGCCAGCTCCATTAAGGCGGGAGGCACTGAAGCTTTCTTT	CASSIKAGGTEAFF
NA	TRBV2	NA	TRBJ1-2	TGTGCCAGCAGTGAATTTGGCCGGGGGGCGTCGGGTGGCTACACCTTC	CASSEFGRGASGGYTF
NA	TRBV28	TRBD1	TRBJ2-7	TGTGCCAGCGAAACGAAGGGGGCCGGCTCATCGTACTTC	CASETKGAGSSYF
NA	TRBV9	NA	TRBJ2-7	TGTGCCAGCAGCCCGGGGACATCAGGCTACGAGCAGTACTTC	CASSPGTSGYEQYF
NA	TRBV29-1	NA	TRBJ2-3	TGCAGCGTTGAGTCTATCTCAGATACGCAGTATTTT	CSVESISDTQYF
NA	TRBV4-3	TRBD1	TRBJ1-4	TGCGCCAGCAGCCAAGATATCGCGACAGGGGGTTTTGAAAAACTGTTTTTT	CASSQDIATGGFEKLFF
NA	TRBV12-3/TRBV12-4	NA	TRBJ2-1	TGTGCCAGCAGGAAAAACACCATTTATGAGCAGTTCTTC	CASRKNTIYEQFF
NA	TRBV28	TRBD2	TRBJ2-7	TGTGCCGCCACAAGGGCGGGGGTCGACAACGAGCAGTACTTC	CAATRAGVDNEQYF
NA	TRBV25-1	NA	TRBJ1-2	TGTGCCAGCAGTGAATACTACGTCGCGGGGAGAGACTATGGCTACACCTTC	CASSEYYVAGRDYGYTF
NA	TRBV11-2	TRBD1	TRBJ2-7	TGTGCCAGCAGCTACAGCACCGGGACAGAGGTTGAGCAGTACTTC	CASSYSTGTEVEQYF
NA	TRBV6-5	TRBD1	TRBJ1-5	TGTGCCAGCAGTCTGACAGGGAGAAATCAGCCCCAGCATTTT	CASSLTGRNQPQHF
NA	TRBV5-4	NA	TRBJ2-3	TGTGCCAGCAGCCCTGAGTCTGATACGCAGTATTTT	CASSPESDTQYF
NA	TRBV27	NA	TRBJ1-5	TGTGCCAGCAGTTTGCGGGGATTCAATCAGCCCCAGCATTTT	CASSLRGFNQPQHF
NA	TRBV5-1	NA	TRBJ1-1	TGCGCCAGCAGCCCCGTCGGGGGGACCTACACTGAAGCTTTCTTT	CASSPVGGTYTEAFF
NA	TRBV6-5	NA	TRBJ1-1	TGTGCCAGCTCGGTCTCCTCAGCTTTCTTT	CASSVSSAFF
NA	TRBV28	NA	TRBJ1-3	TGTGCCAGCAGCTTCGCGAGGGAGGACGAGAACACCATATATTTT	CASSFAREDENTIYF
NA	TRBV2	NA	TRBJ2-3	TGTGCCAGCAGGGGCCCAGCCCCAGATACGCAGTATTTT	CASRGPAPDTQYF
NA	TRBV29-1	NA	TRBJ1-2	TGCAGCGTTGAAACAGGGTATGGTGGCTACACCTTC	CSVETGYGGYTF
NA	TRBV19	NA	TRBJ1-1	TGTGCCAGTAACCGGGGTACGAGGATGAACACTGAAGCTTTCTTT	CASNRGTRMNTEAFF
NA	TRBV20-1	NA	TRBJ1-6	TGCAGTGCCTCGAGGGATGTACCCCTCCACTTT	CSASRDVPLHF
NA	TRBV6-5	TRBD1	TRBJ1-1	TGTGCCAGTACGACAGGGATAGAAGCTTTCTTT	CASTTGIEAFF
NA	TRBV5-1	TRBD1	TRBJ2-6	TGCGCCAGCAGCTTGGTCGGACAGGCTGGGGCCAACGTCCTGACTTTC	CASSLVGQAGANVLTF
NA	TRBV10-3	TRBD2	TRBJ2-7	TGTGCCATCAGGCCTAGCGGGAGCGAGGAGCAGTACTTC	CAIRPSGSEEQYF
NA	TRBV27	NA	TRBJ1-2	TGTGCCAGCAGTTTATCAGTGAGTGGCAGGCGTTATGGCTACACCTTC	CASSLSVSGRRYGYTF
NA	TRBV5-1	NA	TRBJ1-2	TGCGCCAGCAGATCTTATGCAGGGGACCTTGTGGACTATGGCTACACCTTC	CASRSYAGDLVDYGYTF
NA	TRBV28	TRBD1	TRBJ1-2	TGTGCCAGCAGTTTATTCCCAGGGACAGGGAATGGCTACACCTTC	CASSLFPGTGNGYTF